A selection of T cell receptor beta chains follows, all from one sample in a study of blood T cell repertoires in COVID-19. Here immunoSEQ multiplex PCR was the method, and the copy in TCRdb shows in-frame clones only, minus some. The data show some 190,000 clones, about 88% seen once. Sequencing was performed on PBMCs or T cells enriched from blood (not recorded which). The receptors were gathered from a middle-aged woman with acute COVID-19. Each CDR3 is given with its conserved first and last residue. D genes are given only for firm matches. Expanded clones get a size class; other rows say once, few or many, or leave the size out.

>.|TRBJ1-1|TRBV5-1|once
TGCGCCAGCAGCTTGGGTGAGCCTTACACTGAAGCTTTCTTT
CASSLGEPYTEAFF
>.|TRBJ2-5|TRBV11-3|few
TGTGCCAGCAGCGCCTCGGGCCAAGAGACCCAGTACTTC
CASSASGQETQYF
>TRBD1|TRBJ2-2|TRBV4-1|.
TGCGCCAGCAGCCCCGTAAAGTTTGGGGACAGTTATAACACCGGGGAGCTGTTTTTT
CASSPVKFGDSYNTGELFF
>.|TRBJ2-7|TRBV21-1|once
TGTGCCAGCAGCAAAACAGGAGTCCACGAGCAGTACTTC
CASSKTGVHEQYF
>.|TRBJ2-1|TRBV3-1/TRBV3-2|.
TGTGCCAGCAGCCGCACTAGCAGGACCAATGAGCAGTTCTTC
CASSRTSRTNEQFF
>.|TRBJ1-1|TRBV5-1|few
TGCGCCAGCAGCTTGGGGGCCCCAGGGGAGTTAGGGCACACTGAAGCTTTCTTT
CASSLGAPGELGHTEAFF
>TRBD2|TRBJ2-1|TRBV5-5|few
TGTGCCAGCAGCTCCCGGGGGGTGATTAACAATGAGCAGTTCTTC
CASSSRGVINNEQFF
>TRBD1|TRBJ1-4|TRBV19|.
TGTGCCAGTAGTGCCCGGACAGGAAGTAATGAAAAACTGTTTTTT
CASSARTGSNEKLFF
>TRBD2|TRBJ2-3|TRBV5-1|.
TGCGCCAGCAGCTCCCACATAGCGGGGGCCTCCACAGATACGCAGTATTTT
CASSSHIAGASTDTQYF
>.|TRBJ1-4|TRBV3-1/TRBV3-2|.
TGTGCCAGCAGCCAAGGAGGCGGATTTGCAACTAATGAAAAACTGTTTTTT
CASSQGGGFATNEKLFF
>TRBD2|TRBJ2-7|TRBV7-2|.
TGTGCCAGCAGCTGGTCTAGCGGGAGGGGATTCGAGTACTTC
CASSWSSGRGFEYF
>.|TRBJ1-2|TRBV5-1|.
TGCGCCAGCAGCTTGGAACAGGGCTATGGCTACACCTTC
CASSLEQGYGYTF
>TRBD1|TRBJ1-2|TRBV7-2|.
TGTGCCAGCAGCTCCGACAGGGGGAGCTATGGCTACACCTTC
CASSSDRGSYGYTF
>TRBD1|TRBJ1-4|TRBV28|.
TGTGCCAGCAGTCCAATCTCAGGGGGGACTAATGAAAAACTGTTTTTT
CASSPISGGTNEKLFF
>.|TRBJ1-1|TRBV9|.
TGTGCCAGCAGCCCTTCTTCTACGCCCCCCATGAACACTGAAGCTTTCTTT
CASSPSSTPPMNTEAFF
>.|TRBJ1-1|TRBV4-2|many
TGTGCCAGCAGCCAAGACCCAGGGCCTATGAACACTGAAGCTTTCTTT
CASSQDPGPMNTEAFF
>TRBD1|TRBJ1-5|TRBV24-1|.
TGTGCCACCAGTGACCCAGGACAGGGCGCCAATCAGCCCCAGCATTTT
CATSDPGQGANQPQHF
>TRBD1|TRBJ1-6|TRBV9|few
TGTGCCAGCAGCGAGGGACAGGGGACACCCCTCCACTTT
CASSEGQGTPLHF
>.|TRBJ2-7|TRBV20-1|.
TGCAGGGCGGACGGGGCCTACGAGCAGTACTTC
CRADGAYEQYF
>TRBD1|TRBJ1-2|TRBV4-2|.
TGTGCCAGCAGACAGGGGGCGAATTCCGCTAACTATGGCTACACCTTC
CASRQGANSANYGYTF
>.|TRBJ1-2|TRBV4-3|.
TGCGCCAGCAGCCAAGATCGGAGGTCTTATGGCTACACCTTC
CASSQDRRSYGYTF
>TRBD2|TRBJ2-7|TRBV25-1|.
TGTGCCAGCAGTGAATATTTAGGAGCGGGGGGGAACTACGAGCAGTACTTC
CASSEYLGAGGNYEQYF
>TRBD1|TRBJ2-1|TRBV28|.
TGTGCCAGCAGTTTAGCCCTGACAGGGAAGGGTGAGCAGTTCTTC
CASSLALTGKGEQFF
>.|TRBJ1-3|TRBV19|.
TGTGCCAGTACCAATCAGGGTGGCGGAAACACCATATATTTT
CASTNQGGGNTIYF
>.|TRBJ1-2|TRBV3-1/TRBV3-2|.
TGTGCCAGCAGCCCCGACAGCGACTATGGCTACACCTTC
CASSPDSDYGYTF
>.|TRBJ1-6|TRBV19|.
TGTGCCAGTTGCAGGGGTAGCTCCTATAATTCACCCCTCCACTTT
CASCRGSSYNSPLHF
>TRBD2|TRBJ2-7|TRBV12-3/TRBV12-4|.
TGTGCCAGCAGCCCTAGCGGGCCCACCAAGCAGTACTTC
CASSPSGPTKQYF
>TRBD2|TRBJ2-1|TRBV19|.
TGTGCCAGTAGTATTAAGCTATACTCTAGCGGGAGGGCCCCCTACAATGAGCAGTTCTTC
CASSIKLYSSGRAPYNEQFF
>.|TRBJ2-6|TRBV27|.
TGTGCCAGCAGCCCCGTGGCTTGGGACAACGCTGGGGCCAACGTCCTGACTTTC
CASSPVAWDNAGANVLTF
>TRBD2|TRBJ2-3|TRBV7-3|.
TGTGCCAGCAGCTTAAGGTCGCTAGCGGGGGTTGGGGCAGATACGCAGTATTTT
CASSLRSLAGVGADTQYF
>.|TRBJ2-3|TRBV28|.
TGTGCCACCGGCGGGGCGGGGAGGCCAGATACGCAGTATTTT
CATGGAGRPDTQYF
>TRBD1|TRBJ2-3|TRBV7-9|.
TGTGCCAGCAGCTTAGCCTCAGGGGGCCGGACAGATACGCAGTATTTT
CASSLASGGRTDTQYF
>TRBD1|TRBJ2-7|TRBV4-1|.
TGCGCCAGCAGCCAAGGGGACAGCTACGAGCAGTACTTC
CASSQGDSYEQYF
>.|TRBJ1-5|TRBV5-6|.
TGTGCCAGCAGCGCGGACGGACAGAATCAGCCCCAGCATTTT
CASSADGQNQPQHF
>TRBD1|TRBJ1-5|TRBV5-8|.
TGTGCCAGCAGCAAGTTTAGGGGGACAGGGGGCGCGAGCAATCAGCCCCAGCATTTT
CASSKFRGTGGASNQPQHF
>.|TRBJ1-3|TRBV19|.
TGTGCCAGTAGTGCCGTCTCCTATGGAAACACCATATATTTT
CASSAVSYGNTIYF
>.|TRBJ2-2|TRBV5-1|.
TGCGCCAGCAGCCTAGGGGCCGCGAACACCGGGGAGCTGTTTTTT
CASSLGAANTGELFF
>TRBD1|TRBJ1-2|TRBV27|.
TGTGCCAGCAGTTTAAAGGGGACAGGCCTTGGCTATGGCTACACCTTC
CASSLKGTGLGYGYTF
>.|TRBJ1-6|TRBV7-8|.
TGTGCCAGCAGCCAGGCGGGGGGAGACAATTCACCCCTCCACTTT
CASSQAGGDNSPLHF
>.|TRBJ1-1|TRBV2|.
TGTGCCAGCAGTGTTGAGCTGAACACTGAAGCTTTCTTT
CASSVELNTEAFF
>.|TRBJ2-7|TRBV5-4|.
TGTGCCAGCAGCTTGAACCAGTACTCCTACGAGCAGTACTTC
CASSLNQYSYEQYF
>.|TRBJ2-3|TRBV9|.
TGTGCCAGCAGTCGGGACTTCGACACAGATACGCAGTATTTT
CASSRDFDTDTQYF
>TRBD2|TRBJ2-5|TRBV3-1/TRBV3-2|.
TGTGCCAGCAGCCAAGAGGGCTGGGGGGGCCAAGAGACCCAGTACTTC
CASSQEGWGGQETQYF
>TRBD1|TRBJ2-5|TRBV7-2|once
TGTGCCAGCAGTTGGGACAGGCGAGAGACCCAGTACTTC
CASSWDRRETQYF